This TCR beta chain emerged from a study of T cell responses to AZD1222 COVID-19 vaccine. This clone appeared once. There are 11 residues in the CDR3. Germline CDR1 and CDR2: LNHDA and SQIVND (reference sequence). The V end was cut by 4 bases, the J end by 8 bases, with 8 bases between. Clones were sequenced by immunoSEQ multiplex PCR, and TCRdb holds only the in-frame ones, with some missing. The profile covers 90,000 to 150,000 clones, with 80% to 90% appearing a single time and 7.5% to 9.5% taken by the ten largest. Sequenced material: peripheral blood, taken on day 0 of AZD1222 vaccination. The clonotype was recovered from an adult in good health. The J gene is TRBJ1-1, the V gene TRBV19; D gene unclear. CDR3 sequence: CASSTYNEAFF. CDR3 bases: TGTGCCAGTAGTACCTATAACGAAGCTTTCTTT.